The entry that follows covers one T cell receptor (beta chain) sequence. This entry belongs to a study of blood T cell repertoires in COVID-19. TCRdb's copy holds only in-frame clones and misses some; the assay was immunoSEQ multiplex PCR. The data show 95,000 to 150,000 clones, with approximately 82% seen just once and roughly 10% held by the top ten. The junction had 6 bases not matched to a gene; V was cut back by 4 bases and J by 0 bases. From germline, CDR1 is MDHEN and CDR2 SYDVKM. This CDR3 is 15 amino acids long. Sequencing input: peripheral blood. The TCR comes from a man aged 55-75 years with acute or convalescent COVID-19. The gene calls are TRBV28 and TRBJ2-7, with TRBD1 matching over 7 bases. DNA of the CDR3: TGTGCCAGCAGTTCTATCCAGGGGGTCTCCTACGAGCAGTACTTC. It translates to CASSSIQGVSYEQYF.